The following is a TCR beta chain sequence with its context. The target of this receptor is not known. Base qualities are missing; no much larger clone stands one base away. V is cut by 3 bases and J by 7 bases, and the space between the germline ends is 4 bases. From the germline V gene (reference sequence), CDR1 is LNHDA and CDR2 is SQIVND. Reading from cysteine to phenylalanine, the CDR3 counts 11 amino acids. Just the 33-base CDR3 DNA is kept, in frame starting at base 1. Each collaborating institution followed its own protocols to collect whole blood in K2EDTA tubes. For TCRbeta analysis, collaborators shipped samples in one of three forms: frozen whole blood, isolated PBMCs, or DNA extracted from either of those sample types. TCRbeta CDR3 regions were amplified from genomic DNA using the immunoSEQ Assay, a bias-controlled multiplex PCR. Turning to the authors' computational methods: Within the assay, amplification of reference gene primers was used to estimate how many nucleated cells each sample contained. To quantify the absolute abundance of each unique TCRbeta CDR3 rearrangement, sequence reads were collapsed and filtered. For each sample, productive Simpson clonality was calculated by taking the square root of Simpson's diversity index across productive rearrangements. The table comes from immuneACCESS by way of TCRdb, which keeps in-frame sequences with V and J called. Part of the clones is missing from these tables; in studies checked, under half for an unresolved V gene and the rest for unknown reasons. V, J and clone size were drawn from that table, and D and trimming were deduced from the DNA. In this sample the table shows 180,000 or so clones, 70% to 90% of which occur a single time. The ten largest make up roughly 2.5% of the sample.

The sample belongs to a study of blood T cell repertoires in COVID-19 (dated by TCRdb to the early 2020s). Study-level background: Samples covering the acute and convalescent phases of COVID-19 were provided by collaborators in the United States, Italy and Spain. The samples were drawn from two sources: the first 160 participants of the ongoing ImmuneRACE study, and 1,000 to 1,500 subjects contributed by 6 global collaborators. The repertoires were made available in a free public database intended to serve as a resource for research on the immune response to SARS-CoV-2. A de-identified subject ID, COVID-19 status, age in years and sex were almost always included in the sample metadata. The dataset comprised deeply sampled blood TCRbeta repertoires from subjects exposed to, actively infected with, or recovered from COVID-19. The prospective study material was composed of cDNA or gDNA derived from T cells, B-cell-depleted T cells, or PBMCs. HLA class I and class II types, where available, came from metadata supplied by the sample provider rather than from assay-based typing.

Overall study outcomes, separate from this receptor: The quantity of clinical and demographic metadata differed by source and by participant and was supplied without curation.

The sequence came from a man aged 40-50 years with active or convalescent COVID-19. Source material: peripheral blood. This sequence uses TRBV19 and TRBJ1-3; the D gene lacks a confident call. This receptor has the CDR3 CASSIMNTIYF. The base sequence is TGTGCCAGTAGTATTATGAACACCATATATTTT.